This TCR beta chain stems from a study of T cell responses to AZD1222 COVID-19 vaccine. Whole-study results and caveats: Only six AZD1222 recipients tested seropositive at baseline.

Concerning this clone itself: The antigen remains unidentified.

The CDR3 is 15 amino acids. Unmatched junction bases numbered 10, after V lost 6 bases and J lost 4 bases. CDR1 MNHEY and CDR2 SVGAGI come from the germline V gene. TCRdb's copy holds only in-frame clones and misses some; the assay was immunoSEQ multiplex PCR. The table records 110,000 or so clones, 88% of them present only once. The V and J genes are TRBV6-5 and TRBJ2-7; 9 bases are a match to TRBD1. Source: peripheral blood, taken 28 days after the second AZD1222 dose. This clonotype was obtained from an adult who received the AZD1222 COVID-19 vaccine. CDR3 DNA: TGTGCCAGCAGCTCAGCCGGGACAGGGATTTACGAGCAGTACTTC. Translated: CASSSAGTGIYEQYF.